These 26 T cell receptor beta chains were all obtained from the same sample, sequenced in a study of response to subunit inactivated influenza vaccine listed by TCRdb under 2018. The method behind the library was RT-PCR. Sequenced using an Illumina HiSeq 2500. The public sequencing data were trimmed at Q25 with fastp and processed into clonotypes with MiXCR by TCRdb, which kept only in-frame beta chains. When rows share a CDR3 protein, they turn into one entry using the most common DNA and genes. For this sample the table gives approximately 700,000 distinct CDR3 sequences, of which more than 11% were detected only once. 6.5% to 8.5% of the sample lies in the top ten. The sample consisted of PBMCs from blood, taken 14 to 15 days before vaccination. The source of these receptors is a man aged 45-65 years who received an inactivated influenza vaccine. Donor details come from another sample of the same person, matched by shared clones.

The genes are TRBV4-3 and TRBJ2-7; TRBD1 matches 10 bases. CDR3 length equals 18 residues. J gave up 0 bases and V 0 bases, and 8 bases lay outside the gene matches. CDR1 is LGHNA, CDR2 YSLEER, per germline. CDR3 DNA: TGCGCCAGCAGCCAAGATCCGTCGGACAGGGGGTTCTCCTACGAGCAGTACTTC. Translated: CASSQDPSDRGFSYEQYF.

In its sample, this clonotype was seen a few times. CDR3 loop: CASSNQGAGEQFF. In DNA, the CDR3 is TGTGCCAGCAGCAATCAGGGGGCAGGTGAGCAGTTCTTC. This chain uses TRBV3-1 with TRBJ2-1; 8 bases are shared with TRBD1. The CDR3 has 13 amino acids. Germline values: CDR1 LGHDT, CDR2 YNNKEL (reference sequence). Trimming took 5 bases from V and 9 from J; bases not matched to a gene: 6.

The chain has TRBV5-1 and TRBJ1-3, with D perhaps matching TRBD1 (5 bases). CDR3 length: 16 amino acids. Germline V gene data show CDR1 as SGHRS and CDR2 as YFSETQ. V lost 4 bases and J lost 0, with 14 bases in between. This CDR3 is CASSARLGGSGNTIYF. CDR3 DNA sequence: TGCGCCAGCAGCGCCCGACTCGGGGGCTCTGGAAACACCATATATTTT.

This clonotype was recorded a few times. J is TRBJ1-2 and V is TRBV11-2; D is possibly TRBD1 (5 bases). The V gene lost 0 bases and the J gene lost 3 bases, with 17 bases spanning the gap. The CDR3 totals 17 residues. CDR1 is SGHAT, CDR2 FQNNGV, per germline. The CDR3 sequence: CASSLDRGPPGYYGYTF. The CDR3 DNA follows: TGTGCCAGCAGCTTAGATAGGGGACCTCCAGGCTACTATGGCTACACCTTC.

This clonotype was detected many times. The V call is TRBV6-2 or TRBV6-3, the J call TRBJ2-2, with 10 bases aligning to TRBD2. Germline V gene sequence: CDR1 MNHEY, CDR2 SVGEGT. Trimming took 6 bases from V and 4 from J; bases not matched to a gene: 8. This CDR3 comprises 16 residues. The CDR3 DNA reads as TGTGCCAGCAGCCGCACCGGGACTAGCGTCACCGGGGAGCTGTTTTTT. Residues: CASSRTGTSVTGELFF.

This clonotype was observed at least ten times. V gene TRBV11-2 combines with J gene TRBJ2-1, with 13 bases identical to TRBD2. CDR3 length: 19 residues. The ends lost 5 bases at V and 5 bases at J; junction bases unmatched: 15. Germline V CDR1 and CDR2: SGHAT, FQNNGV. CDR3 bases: TGTGCCAGCAGCCTTTCGCCGGGACTAGCGGGGTACGAAAACAATGAGCAGTTCTTC. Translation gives CASSLSPGLAGYENNEQFF.

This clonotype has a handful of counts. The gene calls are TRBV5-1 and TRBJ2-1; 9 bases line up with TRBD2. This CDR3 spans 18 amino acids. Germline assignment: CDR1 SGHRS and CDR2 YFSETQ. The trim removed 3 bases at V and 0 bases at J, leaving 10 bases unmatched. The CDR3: CASSSAGGQRNSYNEQFF. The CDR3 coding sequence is TGCGCCAGCAGCTCTGCGGGAGGGCAGAGAAACTCCTACAATGAGCAGTTCTTC.

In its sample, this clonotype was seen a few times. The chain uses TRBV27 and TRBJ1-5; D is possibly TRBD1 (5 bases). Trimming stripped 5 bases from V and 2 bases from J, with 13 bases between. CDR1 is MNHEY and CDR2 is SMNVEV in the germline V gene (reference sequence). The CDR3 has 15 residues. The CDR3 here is CASSVRDRGNQPQHF. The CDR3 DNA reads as TGTGCCAGCAGTGTCCGGGACCGGGGCAATCAGCCCCAGCATTTT.

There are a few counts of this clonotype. The CDR3 spells CASSQVGKVTYNEQFF. CDR3 nucleotides: TGCGCCAGCAGCCAAGTGGGCAAGGTGACCTACAATGAGCAGTTCTTC. The rearrangement joins TRBV4-1 to TRBJ2-1, with D unclear. The CDR3 is made up of 16 amino acids. Germline assignment: CDR1 MGHRA and CDR2 YSYEKL. The V and J ends lost 1 base and 2 bases respectively, with 12 bases between them.

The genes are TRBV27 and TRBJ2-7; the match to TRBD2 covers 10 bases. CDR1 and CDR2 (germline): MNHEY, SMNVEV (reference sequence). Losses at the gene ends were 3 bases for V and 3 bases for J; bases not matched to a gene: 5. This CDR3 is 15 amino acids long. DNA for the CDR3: TGTGCCAGCAGTTTGGGGAGCGGGGGGGTCTACGAGCAGTACTTC. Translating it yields CASSLGSGGVYEQYF.

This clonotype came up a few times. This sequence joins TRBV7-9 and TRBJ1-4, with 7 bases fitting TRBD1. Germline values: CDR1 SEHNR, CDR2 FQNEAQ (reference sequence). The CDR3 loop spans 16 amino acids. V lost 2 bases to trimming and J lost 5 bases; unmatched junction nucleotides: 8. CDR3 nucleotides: TGTGCCAGCAGCTTACTAGGTGGGACAGCCAATGAAAAACTGTTTTTT. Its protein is CASSLLGGTANEKLFF. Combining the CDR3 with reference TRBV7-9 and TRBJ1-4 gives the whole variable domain DTGVSQNPRHKITKRGQNVTFRCDPISEHNRLYWYRQTLGQGPEFLTYFQNEAQLEKSRLLSDRFSAERPKGSFSTLEIQRTEQGDSAMYLCASSLLGGTANEKLFFGSGTQLSVL.

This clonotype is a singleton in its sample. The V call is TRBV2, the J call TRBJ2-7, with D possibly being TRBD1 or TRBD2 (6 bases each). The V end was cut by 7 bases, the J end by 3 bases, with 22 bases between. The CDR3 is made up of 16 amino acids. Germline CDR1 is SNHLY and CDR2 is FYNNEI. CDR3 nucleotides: TGTGCCAGCACCGTCCTGGGACACCGGGGGAACTACGAGCAGTACTTC. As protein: CASTVLGHRGNYEQYF.

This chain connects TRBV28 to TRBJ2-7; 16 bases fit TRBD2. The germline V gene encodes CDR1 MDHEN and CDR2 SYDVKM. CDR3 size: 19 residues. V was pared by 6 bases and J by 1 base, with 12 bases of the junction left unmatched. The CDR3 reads CASSSHGTSGRALSYEQYF. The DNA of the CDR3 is TGTGCCAGCAGCTCCCACGGGACTAGCGGGAGGGCCTTATCCTACGAGCAGTACTTC.

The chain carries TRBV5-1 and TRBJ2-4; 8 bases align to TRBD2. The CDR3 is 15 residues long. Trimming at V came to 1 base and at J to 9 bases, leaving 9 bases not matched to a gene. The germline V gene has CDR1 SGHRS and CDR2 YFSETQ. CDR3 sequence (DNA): TGCGCCAGCAGCTTGTCGACTAGCGACGGGCGCATTCAGTACTTC. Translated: CASSLSTSDGRIQYF.

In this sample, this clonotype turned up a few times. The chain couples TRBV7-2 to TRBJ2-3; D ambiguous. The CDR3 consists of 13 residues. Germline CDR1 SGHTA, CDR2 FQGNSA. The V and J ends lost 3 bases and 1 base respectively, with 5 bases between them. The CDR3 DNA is TGTGCCAGCAGCTTTATACGCACAGATACGCAGTATTTT. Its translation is CASSFIRTDTQYF.

As DNA, the CDR3 is TGTGCCAGCAGTGAAGCGGGGCAACTATACAATGAGCAGTTCTTC. Amino acid sequence: CASSEAGQLYNEQFF. This sequence joins TRBV2 and TRBJ2-1, with TRBD1 as a possible D gene (5 bases). The V end lost 0 bases, the J end lost 4 bases, and 10 bases lay between the germline ends. Germline CDR1 is SNHLY and CDR2 is FYNNEI. This CDR3 spans 15 amino acids.

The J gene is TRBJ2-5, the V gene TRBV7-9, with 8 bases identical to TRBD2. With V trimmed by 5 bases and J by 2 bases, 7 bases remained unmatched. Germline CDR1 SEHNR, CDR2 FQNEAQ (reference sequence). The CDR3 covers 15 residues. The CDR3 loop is CASSPREGLQETQYF. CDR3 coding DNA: TGTGCCAGCAGCCCCCGGGAGGGATTACAAGAGACCCAGTACTTC. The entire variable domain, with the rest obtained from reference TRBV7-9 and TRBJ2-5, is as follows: DTGVSQNPRHKITKRGQNVTFRCDPISEHNRLYWYRQTLGQGPEFLTYFQNEAQLEKSRLLSDRFSAERPKGSFSTLEIQRTEQGDSAMYLCASSPREGLQETQYFGPGTRLLVL.

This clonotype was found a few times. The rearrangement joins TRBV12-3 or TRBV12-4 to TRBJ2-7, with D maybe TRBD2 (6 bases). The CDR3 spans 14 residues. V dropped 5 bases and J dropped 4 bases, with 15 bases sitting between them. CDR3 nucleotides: TGTGCCAGCAGTGACCCGGCAGGGAGGTACGAGCAGTACTTC. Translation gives CASSDPAGRYEQYF.

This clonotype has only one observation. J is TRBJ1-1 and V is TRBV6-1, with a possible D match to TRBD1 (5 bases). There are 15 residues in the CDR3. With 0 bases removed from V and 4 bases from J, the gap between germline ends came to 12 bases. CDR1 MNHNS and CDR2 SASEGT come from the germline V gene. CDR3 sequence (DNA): TGTGCCAGCAGTGAAGCAGCGGGGGTGGGCACTGAAGCTTTCTTT. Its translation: CASSEAAGVGTEAFF.

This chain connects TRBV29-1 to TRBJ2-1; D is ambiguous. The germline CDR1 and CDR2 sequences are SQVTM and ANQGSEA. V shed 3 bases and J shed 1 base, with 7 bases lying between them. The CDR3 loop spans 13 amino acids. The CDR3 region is CSVDGASYNEQFF. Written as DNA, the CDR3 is TGCAGCGTTGATGGCGCGTCCTACAATGAGCAGTTCTTC.

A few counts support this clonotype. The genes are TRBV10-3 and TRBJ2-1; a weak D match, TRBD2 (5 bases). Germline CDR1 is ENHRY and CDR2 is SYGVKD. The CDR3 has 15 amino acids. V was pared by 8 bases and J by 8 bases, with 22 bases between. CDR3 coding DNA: TGTGCCATCTGCGCGACGGAGGCCGTGAACGATGAGCAGTTCTTC. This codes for CAICATEAVNDEQFF.

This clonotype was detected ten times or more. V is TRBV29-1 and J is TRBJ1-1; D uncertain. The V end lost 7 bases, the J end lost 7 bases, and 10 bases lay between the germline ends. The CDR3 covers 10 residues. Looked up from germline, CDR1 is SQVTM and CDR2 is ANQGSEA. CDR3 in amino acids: CSAAGVEAFF. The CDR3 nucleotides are TGCAGCGCCGCGGGTGTTGAAGCTTTCTTT.

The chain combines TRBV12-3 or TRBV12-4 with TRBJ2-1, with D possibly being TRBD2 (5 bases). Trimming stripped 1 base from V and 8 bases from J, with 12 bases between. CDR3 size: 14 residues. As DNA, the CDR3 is TGTGCCAGCAGTTTAGTACTAGTAGGCCATGAGCAGTTCTTC. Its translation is CASSLVLVGHEQFF.

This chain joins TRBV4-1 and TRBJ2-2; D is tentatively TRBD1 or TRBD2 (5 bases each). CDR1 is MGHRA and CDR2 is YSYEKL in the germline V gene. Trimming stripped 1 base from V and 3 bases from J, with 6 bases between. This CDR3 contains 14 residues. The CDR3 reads CASSQVGHTGELFF. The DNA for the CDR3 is TGCGCCAGCAGCCAAGTGGGACACACCGGGGAGCTGTTTTTT.

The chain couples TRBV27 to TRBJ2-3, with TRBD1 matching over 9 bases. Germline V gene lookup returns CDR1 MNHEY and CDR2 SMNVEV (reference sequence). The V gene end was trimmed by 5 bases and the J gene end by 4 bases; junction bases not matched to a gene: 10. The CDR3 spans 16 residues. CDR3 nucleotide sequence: TGTGCCAGCAGTCAACCGGGACAGGGTGTTTCAGATACGCAGTATTTT. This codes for CASSQPGQGVSDTQYF.

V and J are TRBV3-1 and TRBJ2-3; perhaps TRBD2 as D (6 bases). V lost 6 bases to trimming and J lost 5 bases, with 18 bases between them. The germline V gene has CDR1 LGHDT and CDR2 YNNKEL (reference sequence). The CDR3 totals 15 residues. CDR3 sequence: CASSRVGGSRDTQYF. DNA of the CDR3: TGTGCCAGCAGTCGCGTCGGGGGTTCGCGAGATACGCAGTATTTT.